One sample yielded the 19 T cell receptor beta chains listed below, sequenced in a study of beta chain features in type 1 diabetes. Broader study findings: Type 1 diabetes patients had moderately but significantly shorter TCRB CDR3s in all four CD4+ subsets.

Reverse transcribing all isolated RNA meant expressed TCRB transcripts were sequenced. TCRdb's table, derived via immunoSEQ multiplex PCR, lists solely in-frame clones and lacks some. The table shows 200,000 to 300,000 clones, with 20% occurring only once. These receptors lack a known antigen. The sample consisted of naive CD4+ T cells from blood. The receptors derive from a woman in her thirties or forties with type 1 diabetes.

This clone was detected only a few times. V and J are TRBV9 and TRBJ2-7, with TRBD1 matching over 9 bases. CDR3 length equals 15 residues. Germline V gene data show CDR1 as SGDLS and CDR2 as YYNGEE. Unmatched junction bases numbered 6, after V lost 2 bases and J lost 3 bases. The CDR3 DNA reads TGTGCCAGCAGCGTCGGACAGGGGTTGGACTACGAGCAGTACTTC. Its protein product is CASSVGQGLDYEQYF.

The table lists this clone with a few counts. The same CDR3 also results from other DNA sequences found in this sample. J is TRBJ2-7 and V is TRBV10-3, with 8 bases fitting TRBD1. Germline V gene lookup returns CDR1 ENHRY and CDR2 SYGVKD. CDR3 length equals 14 residues. Trimming at V came to 2 bases and at J to 4 bases, leaving 4 bases not matched to a gene. CDR3 sequence: CAISESGQGYEQYF. The CDR3 DNA sequence: TGTGCCATCAGTGAGAGTGGACAGGGATACGAGCAGTACTTC.

For the CDR3, the DNA is TGTGCCAGCTCTCCAACCGGGACTAGCGGATCCGAGCAGTACTTC. This encodes CASSPTGTSGSEQYF. The V call is TRBV18, the J call TRBJ2-7, with 11 bases lining up with TRBD2. The CDR3 runs to 15 residues. V shed 6 bases and J 6 bases; nucleotides not matched to a gene: 10. The germline CDR1 and CDR2 sequences are KGHSH and LQKENI.

In this sample, this clone turned up a few times. The chain recombines TRBV27 with TRBJ2-3; D may be TRBD2 (5 bases). Trimming cost V 3 bases and J 4 bases, with 11 bases left between them. There are 14 residues in the CDR3. Germline CDR1 is MNHEY and CDR2 is SMNVEV (reference sequence). CDR3 residues: CASSFSSPADTQYF. The CDR3 DNA is TGTGCCAGCAGTTTTTCTAGCCCGGCAGATACGCAGTATTTT.

The V and J genes are TRBV2 and TRBJ2-7; 10 bases are a match to TRBD2. This CDR3 region has 15 residues. Trimming at V came to 3 bases and at J to 5 bases, leaving 7 bases not matched to a gene. In germline, CDR1 is SNHLY, CDR2 FYNNEI. CDR3 loop: CASSEMILAGDEQYF. As DNA, the CDR3 is TGTGCCAGCAGTGAGATGATCCTAGCGGGAGACGAGCAGTACTTC.

There are a few counts of this clone. The chain uses TRBV28 and TRBJ2-5; 10 nucleotides match TRBD2. The CDR3 sequence is 16 residues long. After removal of 6 bases from V and 5 bases from J, the junction contained 12 bases not matched to a gene. Per the germline V gene, CDR1 is MDHEN and CDR2 is SYDVKM. The CDR3 DNA sequence: TGTGCCAGCAGCTCTCGGGGACTAGCGTTCCGGGAGACCCAGTACTTC. This gives the protein CASSSRGLAFRETQYF.

The chain combines TRBV15 with TRBJ1-1, with D perhaps matching TRBD1 (5 bases). The CDR3 contains 14 residues. V was trimmed by 4 bases and J by 5 bases, leaving 14 bases between them. Germline V gene data show CDR1 as LNHNV and CDR2 as YYDKDF (reference sequence). The CDR3 spells CATSIVGGWTEAFF. In DNA, the CDR3 is TGTGCCACCAGCATAGTGGGGGGTTGGACTGAAGCTTTCTTT.

On this clone itself: An end of the junction differs from the germline gene, which may be a read error. The chain employs TRBV28 and TRBJ2-7, with 7 bases fitting TRBD1. The germline V gene has CDR1 MDHEN and CDR2 SYDVKM. The CDR3 is 11 residues long. CDR3 in amino acids: CASSGDRDPWF. CDR3 nucleotides: TGTGCCAGCAGTGGCGACAGGGATCCCTGGTTC.

The V and J genes are TRBV9 and TRBJ2-3; TRBD2 matches at 15 bases. The CDR3 covers 17 residues. The ends lost 7 bases at V and 2 bases at J; junction bases unmatched: 8. Per germline, CDR1 SGDLS and CDR2 YYNGEE. In nucleotides, the CDR3 is TGTGCCAGCTCCCGGGGACTAGCGGGAGGAAACACAGATACGCAGTATTTT. Protein: CASSRGLAGGNTDTQYF.

This clone was observed a few times. The V and J genes are TRBV5-1 and TRBJ2-1, with TRBD2 matching 10 bases. CDR3 size: 17 residues. The germline V gene has CDR1 SGHRS and CDR2 YFSETQ. The J segment lost 8 bases and the V segment lost 2 bases, leaving 13 bases of the junction unmatched. Here the CDR3 DNA reads TGCGCCAGCAGCTTACCTAGCGGGGGAAATTTGGCGGATGAGCAGTTCTTC. Translating it yields CASSLPSGGNLADEQFF.

The chain employs TRBV9 and TRBJ2-4, with TRBD2 identical over 8 bases. There are 16 residues in the CDR3. Looked up from germline, CDR1 is SGDLS and CDR2 is YYNGEE. With V trimmed by 4 bases and J by 6 bases, 12 bases remained unmatched. The CDR3 nucleotides are TGTGCCAGCAGCCCCGTTTGGGCGGCGGGGGGAAACATTCAGTACTTC. Translation: CASSPVWAAGGNIQYF.

The gene calls are TRBV7-2 and TRBJ2-1; 9 nucleotides agree with TRBD1. CDR3 length: 15 residues. V shed 5 bases, J shed 6 bases, and the junction held 8 bases outside the gene matches. CDR1 is SGHTA and CDR2 is FQGNSA in the germline V gene. CDR3 protein: CASSMGTGRGNEQFF. The CDR3, as DNA: TGTGCCAGCAGCATGGGGACAGGGAGAGGCAATGAGCAGTTCTTC.

This clone was seen a handful of times. The V gene is TRBV29-1, the J gene TRBJ2-7; D uncertain. Trimming stripped 4 bases from V and 0 bases from J, with 7 bases between. The CDR3 sequence is 12 residues long. CDR1 is SQVTM and CDR2 is ANQGSEA in the germline V gene. CDR3 sequence: CSVGASSYEQYF. The CDR3 DNA reads TGCAGCGTTGGGGCGAGCTCCTACGAGCAGTACTTC.

This chain connects TRBV29-1 to TRBJ2-7; D is undetermined. V lost 4 bases, J lost 5 bases, and 12 bases lay in between. This CDR3 region has 12 residues. CDR1 is SQVTM and CDR2 is ANQGSEA in the germline V gene. DNA for the CDR3: TGCAGCGTTGCTGCCTTTTCGGACGAGCAGTACTTC. It translates to CSVAAFSDEQYF.

The chain is built from TRBV13 and TRBJ2-7; 7 positions match TRBD1. This CDR3 has 14 residues. Germline CDR1 and CDR2: PRHDT and FYEKMQ (reference sequence). The V gene end was trimmed by 4 bases and the J gene end by 4 bases; junction bases not matched to a gene: 7. The CDR3 loop reads CASSSSGTEYEQYF. The CDR3 DNA sequence: TGTGCCAGCAGCTCCTCCGGGACAGAGTACGAGCAGTACTTC.

The chain links TRBV18 to TRBJ2-1; D perhaps matches TRBD1 (5 bases). This CDR3 spans 15 amino acids. V was clipped by 5 bases and J by 0 bases, with 11 bases between them. Per germline, CDR1 KGHSH and CDR2 LQKENI. CDR3 bases: TGTGCCAGCTCAGGTTTGGGGCGCTCCTACAATGAGCAGTTCTTC. Amino acids: CASSGLGRSYNEQFF. The whole variable domain, filled in from reference TRBV18 and TRBJ2-1, reads NAGVMQNPRHLVRRRGQEARLRCSPMKGHSHVYWYRQLPEEGLKFMVYLQKENIIDESGMPKERFSAEFPKEGPSILRIQQVVRGDSAAYFCASSGLGRSYNEQFFGPGTRLTVL.

This clone showed up just a few times. The genes are TRBV28 and TRBJ2-5, with D possibly matching TRBD2 (5 bases). The CDR3 extends over 13 amino acids. The V gene lost 7 bases and the J gene lost 4 bases, with 13 bases spanning the gap. Germline V CDR1 and CDR2: MDHEN, SYDVKM. The CDR3 is CASTSGPVETQYF. CDR3 bases: TGTGCCAGCACCAGCGGACCCGTAGAGACCCAGTACTTC.

The chain links TRBV9 to TRBJ1-4; D gene ambiguous. Germline loops: CDR1 SGDLS, CDR2 YYNGEE. This CDR3 is built from 16 residues. V was pared by 4 bases and J by 8 bases, with 21 bases between. CDR3 protein: CASSTSQGLLQEKLFF. As DNA, the CDR3 is TGTGCCAGCAGCACCTCACAAGGACTTCTGCAGGAAAAACTGTTTTTT.

J is TRBJ2-1 and V is TRBV11-1, with 7 bases fitting TRBD2. The CDR3 totals 13 residues. V was clipped by 3 bases and J by 8 bases; unmatched bases: 4. The germline V gene has CDR1 SGHAT and CDR2 FQDESV (reference sequence). The CDR3: CASSLGGSDEQFF. The CDR3 DNA is TGTGCCAGCAGCTTGGGAGGGAGCGATGAGCAGTTCTTC.